This is a list of T cell receptor beta chains from one sample in a study of blood T cell repertoires in COVID-19. Here immunoSEQ multiplex PCR was the method, and the copy in TCRdb shows in-frame clones only, minus some. The sample includes about 160,000 clones, 84% of them seen just once. The specimen sequenced was peripheral blood. The receptor source for this set is a man between 18 and 29 years old with active or convalescent COVID-19. Each CDR3 is given with its conserved first and last residue. D genes are given only for firm matches. Clone size, where shown, is once, few, many, or a class for clones that have expanded.

j_call d_call cdr3_length clone_size v_call cdr3_aa cdr3_nt
TRBJ1-5 . 15 . TRBV19 CASRRGGFSNQPQHF TGTGCCAGTAGGAGGGGGGGGTTCAGCAATCAGCCCCAGCATTTT
TRBJ2-1 . 12 . TRBV7-2 CASSLANFEQFF TGTGCCAGCAGCTTAGCGAACTTTGAGCAGTTCTTC
TRBJ2-1 TRBD1 17 . TRBV7-2 CASSRTGTGNSYNEQFF TGTGCCAGCAGCCGCACCGGGACAGGGAACTCCTACAATGAGCAGTTCTTC
TRBJ2-6 . 15 once TRBV9 CASSVGAAGANVLTF TGTGCCAGCAGCGTAGGGGCAGCTGGGGCCAACGTCCTGACTTTC
TRBJ2-3 TRBD2 17 . TRBV24-1 CATSDLGREGQTDTQYF TGTGCCACCAGTGATTTAGGGCGGGAGGGCCAGACAGATACGCAGTATTTT
TRBJ1-2 . 16 . TRBV4-3 CASSQAGASFSYGYTF TGCGCCAGCAGCCAAGCTGGGGCTAGTTTCTCCTATGGCTACACCTTC
TRBJ2-2 . 15 . TRBV5-1 CASSLAQGGTGELFF TGCGCCAGCAGCTTGGCCCAGGGTGGGACCGGGGAGCTGTTTTTT
TRBJ1-1 . 12 few TRBV9 CASSELDSEAFF TGTGCCAGCAGCGAGTTGGACAGTGAAGCTTTCTTT
TRBJ2-5 TRBD2 16 . TRBV7-7 CASSPVVAGILETQYF TGTGCTAGCAGCCCCGTGGTAGCGGGAATTTTAGAGACCCAGTACTTC
TRBJ2-7 TRBD1 15 . TRBV4-1 CASSQAPGQNYEQYF TGCGCCAGCAGCCAAGCCCCGGGACAGAACTACGAGCAGTACTTC
TRBJ2-3 TRBD2 17 . TRBV9 CASSALAGVLGADTQYF TGTGCCAGCAGCGCCCTAGCGGGGGTTCTGGGTGCAGATACGCAGTATTTT
TRBJ2-7 . 15 . TRBV13 CASSRWGGPDYEQYF TGTGCCAGCAGCCGATGGGGGGGGCCGGACTACGAGCAGTACTTC
TRBJ1-1 . 13 once TRBV6-4 CASSKQVNTEAFF TGTGCCAGCAGTAAACAGGTGAACACTGAAGCTTTCTTT
TRBJ2-5 . 15 . TRBV5-1 CASSLMGRNQETQYF TGCGCCAGCAGCTTGATGGGCCGAAATCAAGAGACCCAGTACTTC
TRBJ2-3 TRBD1 14 . TRBV29-1 CSVSPGQHYDTQYF TGCAGCGTTTCCCCGGGACAGCATTACGATACGCAGTATTTT
TRBJ2-5 . 14 . TRBV6-5 CASSYSSGKETQYF TGTGCCAGCAGTTACTCATCCGGGAAAGAGACCCAGTACTTC
TRBJ1-1 . 13 few TRBV5-1 CASSSLTDTEAFF TGCGCCAGCAGCTCCCTGACAGACACTGAAGCTTTCTTT
TRBJ2-1 TRBD2 20 . TRBV4-2 CASSPRTSGSTIGSYNEQFF TGTGCCAGCAGCCCTAGGACTAGCGGAAGCACCATCGGCTCCTACAATGAGCAGTTCTTC
TRBJ1-2 TRBD1 16 . TRBV7-2 CASSLLAGTGGYGYTF TGTGCCAGCAGCTTATTGGCCGGGACAGGGGGCTATGGCTACACCTTC
TRBJ1-1 . 14 once TRBV5-1 CASGPGRGDTEAFF TGCGCCAGCGGACCCGGAAGGGGCGACACTGAAGCTTTCTTT
TRBJ1-2 TRBD1 13 . TRBV28 CAAGTVYRHGYTF TGTGCAGCCGGGACAGTTTATCGCCATGGCTACACCTTC
TRBJ2-1 TRBD2 17 . TRBV19 CASSPQKTSGRVIEQFF TGTGCCAGTAGTCCCCAAAAGACTAGCGGGAGGGTAATTGAGCAGTTCTTC
TRBJ2-3 TRBD1 14 . TRBV11-2 CASRLDRTTDTQYF TGTGCCAGCAGACTGGACAGGACCACAGATACGCAGTATTTT
TRBJ2-5 . 13 . TRBV19 CASSTGMEGTQYF TGTGCCAGTAGTACGGGGATGGAAGGGACCCAGTACTTC
TRBJ2-4 . 16 . TRBV28 CASRVGRAFSKNIQYF TGTGCCAGCAGGGTGGGCAGGGCCTTCTCCAAAAACATTCAGTACTTC
TRBJ2-7 . 14 . TRBV7-3 CASSLSPGDGEQYF TGTGCCAGCAGCTTAAGTCCAGGGGACGGCGAGCAGTACTTC
TRBJ2-5 . 13 . TRBV6-5 CASSTNYGETQYF TGTGCCAGCAGTACCAACTATGGAGAGACCCAGTACTTC
TRBJ2-5 . 11 once TRBV29-1 CSVETGETQYF TGCAGCGTTGAAACGGGAGAGACCCAGTACTTC
TRBJ2-1 . 16 . TRBV7-7 CASSPLRGALSNEQFF TGTGCCAGCAGTCCCCTTCGGGGGGCCCTTTCGAATGAGCAGTTCTTC
TRBJ2-7 . 17 few TRBV7-8 CASSLAPKGGRPYEQYF TGTGCCAGCAGCTTAGCGCCCAAGGGTGGGAGGCCCTACGAGCAGTACTTC
TRBJ1-2 . 13 . TRBV2 CASARRGGDGYTF TGTGCCAGCGCCCGAAGAGGGGGTGATGGCTACACCTTC